This T cell receptor beta chain came from a study of blood T cells in healthy people across ages. Study-level findings and limits: Naive and antigen-experienced cells could not be conclusively compared, given unsorted PBMCs.

A sample-barcoded 5' primer and a J-beta primer mix were used in a second PCR of about 7 to 12 cycles. TCRdb processed the 5' RACE reads anew with MiXCR; each CDR3 protein has one entry. The table has fewer than 2,000,000 distinct CDR3 sequences, more than 35% seen once; the top ten hold approximately 22%. Trimming shortened V by 5 bases and J by 3 bases, and 13 bases separated the two germline ends. Germline-derived CDR1 and CDR2 are SGHTA and FQGNSA. CDR3 length: 14 residues. For this clonotype: Its specificity is not known.

The chain links TRBV7-2 to TRBJ2-5, with D perhaps TRBD2 (6 bases). The specimen sequenced was blood. The origin of this receptor is a human donor in good health. CDR3 residues: CASSARLVEETQYF. The CDR3 DNA reads TGTGCCAGCAGCGCAAGACTAGTCGAAGAGACCCAGTACTTC.